These 10 T cell receptor beta chains share one sample of origin, sequenced in a study of beta chain features in type 1 diabetes. Expressed TCRB transcripts got sequenced, as all isolated RNA was reverse transcribed. Profiled with immunoSEQ multiplex PCR; TCRdb holds only in-frame clones, not every one. The sample includes hundreds of thousands of clones, 15% to 20% of them seen just once. The specimen sequenced was naive CD4+ T cells from blood. All receptors come from a woman under 30 in good health.

The chain carries TRBV6-6 and TRBJ2-7; no definite D call. This CDR3 has 13 amino acids. Trimming took off 2 bases at V and 2 bases at J, with 7 bases between the two ends. Germline V gene sequence: CDR1 MNHNY, CDR2 SVGAGI (reference sequence). The CDR3 is CASSYVAAYEQYF. The CDR3 nucleotides are TGTGCCAGCAGTTACGTTGCGGCCTACGAGCAGTACTTC.

This clone was counted a few times. The rearrangement uses TRBV19 and TRBJ1-5, with no clear D. This CDR3 contains 14 residues. Germline V CDR1 and CDR2: LNHDA, SQIVND (reference sequence). The V end was cut by 1 base, the J end by 6 bases, with 10 bases between. The CDR3 loop is CASSIGAVSQPQHF. DNA of the CDR3: TGTGCCAGTAGTATAGGGGCAGTCTCTCAGCCCCAGCATTTT.

This clone was seen a few times. The sample carries other DNA sequences with the same CDR3. J is TRBJ1-5 and V is TRBV19; 8 nucleotides align to TRBD1. V lost 8 bases, J lost 6 bases, and 6 bases stayed unmatched. The CDR3 is 13 residues long. Germline V gives CDR1 LNHDA, CDR2 SQIVND (reference sequence). The CDR3 protein is CASEDRAGQPQHF. CDR3 nucleotide sequence: TGTGCCAGTGAGGACAGGGCTGGTCAGCCCCAGCATTTT.

This clone has more than one count but fewer than ten. The chain couples TRBV7-2 to TRBJ2-3, with 11 bases matching TRBD2. The germline V gene encodes CDR1 SGHTA and CDR2 FQGNSA. The J segment lost 5 bases and the V segment lost 6 bases, leaving 10 bases of the junction unmatched. The CDR3 is 16 residues long. The CDR3 reads CASRRLAGGFRDTQYF. The CDR3 coding sequence is TGTGCCAGCAGGCGTCTAGCGGGAGGTTTTAGAGATACGCAGTATTTT.

About this clone: Other DNA variants within this sample encode the same CDR3. J is TRBJ1-1 and V is TRBV7-8; 8 bases line up with TRBD1. After removal of 5 bases from V and 4 bases from J, the junction contained 3 bases not matched to a gene. Germline lookup yields CDR1 SGHVS and CDR2 FQNEAQ. The CDR3 covers 13 residues. In DNA, the CDR3 is TGTGCCAGCAGCGTTACAGGGGGCACTGAAGCTTTCTTT. Its protein is CASSVTGGTEAFF.

This clone has more than one count but fewer than ten. This chain links TRBV5-6 with TRBJ2-7; D is unresolved. CDR1 and CDR2 (germline): SGHDT, YYEEEE. Trimming removed 2 bases from V and 2 bases from J, with 8 bases in between. The CDR3 length is 13 residues. The CDR3 sequence is CASSFFVPYEQYF. CDR3 nucleotides: TGTGCCAGCAGCTTTTTTGTGCCCTACGAGCAGTACTTC. Full variable domain (rest looked up from reference TRBV5-6 and TRBJ2-7): DAGVTQSPTHLIKTRGQQVTLRCSPKSGHDTVSWYQQALGQGPQFIFQYYEEEERQRGNFPDRFSGHQFPNYSSELNVNALLLGDSALYLCASSFFVPYEQYFGPGTRLTVT.

A few counts support this clone. The chain carries TRBV18 and TRBJ2-1; D is uncertain. The ends were cut back, 3 bases at V and 6 bases at J, with 9 bases in the middle. This CDR3 spans 13 amino acids. Germline loops: CDR1 KGHSH, CDR2 LQKENI. Here the CDR3 reads CASSPGVPNEQFF. CDR3 DNA sequence: TGTGCCAGCTCACCTGGCGTACCCAATGAGCAGTTCTTC.

This clone has only a few counts. The chain joins TRBV28 to TRBJ2-5; 10 bases align to TRBD2. Germline V gives CDR1 MDHEN, CDR2 SYDVKM. The CDR3 sequence is 16 residues long. V trimming: 3 bases; J trimming: 0 bases; junction bases outside the gene matches: 4. The CDR3 sequence is CASSFGLAVYQETQYF. The DNA for the CDR3 is TGTGCCAGCAGTTTCGGACTAGCGGTGTACCAAGAGACCCAGTACTTC.

CDR3 amino acids: CASSYSGLLLDEQFF. The CDR3 nucleotides are TGTGCCAGCAGTTATAGCGGTCTACTCTTGGATGAGCAGTTCTTC. The V call is TRBV28, the J call TRBJ2-1, with D possibly matching TRBD2 (6 bases). V was shortened by 4 bases and J by 8 bases, with 18 bases between the two germline ends. The germline gives CDR1 MDHEN, CDR2 SYDVKM. The CDR3 is 15 amino acids.

With regard to this clone: Germline is not matched at one junction end, which may reflect a read error. This sequence joins TRBV25-1 and TRBJ1-1; the match to TRBD1 covers 8 bases. The length of the CDR3 is 13 residues. CDR1 and CDR2 (germline): MGHDK, SYGVNS. The CDR3 DNA reads TGTGCCTGCAGGGGGCGCGGGAACACTGAAGCTTTCTTT. Encoded protein: CACRGRGNTEAFF.